This TCR beta chain was captured in a study of shared clonotypes between healthy human individuals. Findings and limits, study-wide: Blood was the sole source, and tissue repertoires probably differ.

Generated by immunoSEQ multiplex PCR, the TCRdb table keeps only in-frame clones and is missing some. The data contain roughly 2.5 million clones, roughly nine tenths of them seen just once; the ten biggest clones take up roughly 0.14%. As to this clone: As yet, its antigen is unknown.

This receptor was obtained from a man between 18 and 35 years old in good health. The sample taken for sequencing was naive CD4+ T cells sorted from blood. Subset of the sample: CD45RA+ positively selected.

CDR3 sequence reads: CASSLGTGENQPQHF. The DNA of the CDR3 is TGTGCCAGCAGTTTGGGGACAGGGGAAAATCAGCCCCAGCATTTT. This sequence joins TRBV6-5 and TRBJ1-5; 10 nucleotides agree with TRBD1. There are 15 residues in the CDR3. V lost 4 bases, J lost 4 bases, and 4 bases stayed unmatched. CDR1 and CDR2 (germline): MNHEY, SVGAGI.